These T cell receptor beta chains were read from a single sample in a study of cytomegalovirus exposure and HLA in healthy donors. Assay used: immunoSEQ multiplex PCR; TCRdb lists only in-frame clones, some missing. The table has 60,000 to 85,000 clones, over 60% seen once; the top ten hold 9% to 14%. The sequenced material came from PBMCs. These TCRs come from a male donor in good health and CMV-seropositive. Each CDR3 is given with its conserved first and last residue. Some rows mark clone size as missing; the rest say once, few, many or name a class of expanded clone.

V: TRBV7-9; size: .; CDR3: CASSLPLGEQYF
V: TRBV25-1; size: few; CDR3: CASRIGQGNTGELFF
V: TRBV30; size: .; CDR3: CAWSVQVTPSYEQYF
V: TRBV5-4; size: .; CDR3: CASSFNSIIQYF
V: TRBV5-1; size: few; CDR3: CASSSGTGMNTEAFF
V: TRBV6-6; size: .; CDR3: CASSYGAGGDEQYF
V: TRBV28; size: .; CDR3: CASIPRAHRMNTEAFF
V: TRBV28; size: .; CDR3: CASSLWGENYGYTF
V: TRBV18; size: few; CDR3: CASSAPGTSVTNQYF
V: TRBV18; size: .; CDR3: CASSPQGATEAFF
V: TRBV9; size: .; CDR3: CASSVATYTEAFF
V: TRBV11-2; size: .; CDR3: CASSSVLWDRGYEQYF
V: TRBV7-9; size: .; CDR3: CASSPTGGPEDTQYF
V: TRBV10-1; size: .; CDR3: CASSEISGGPYNEQFF
V: TRBV27; size: .; CDR3: CASSFFPVLFYEQYF
V: TRBV27; size: .; CDR3: CASSTGRVNTEAFF
V: TRBV5-8; size: .; CDR3: CASSGGQGARYEQYF
V: TRBV27; size: .; CDR3: CASSLSGQTRSGNTIYF
V: TRBV2; size: once; CDR3: CASSRTGQFYEQYF
V: TRBV9; size: .; CDR3: CASSVGGLPNTDTQYF
V: TRBV7-8; size: .; CDR3: CASSLDRTGGQPQHF
V: TRBV28; size: .; CDR3: CASGSAGGAGYTF
V: TRBV4-2; size: .; CDR3: CASSQGLAEEQYF
V: TRBV7-3; size: .; CDR3: CASSPPGQTLTGELFF
V: TRBV9; size: .; CDR3: CASSVGQGPYEQYF
V: TRBV7-9; size: .; CDR3: CASSTSGASTDTQYF
V: TRBV15; size: .; CDR3: CATSHRQGRGNTIYF
V: TRBV30; size: .; CDR3: CAWDTSGTGTGELFF
V: TRBV2; size: .; CDR3: CASSEQRGGYEQYF
V: TRBV27; size: .; CDR3: CASTSTGGIQPQHF
V: TRBV4-2; size: few; CDR3: CASSQDEASGQETQYF
V: TRBV5-1; size: .; CDR3: CASSSLGQGGDTQYF
V: TRBV21-1; size: .; CDR3: CASRDRAPSTDTQYF
V: TRBV11-2; size: .; CDR3: CASSITPLRTDTQYF
V: TRBV11-3; size: .; CDR3: CASSSRQTQETQYF
V: TRBV9; size: .; CDR3: CASSVDFRTSTDTQYF
V: TRBV30; size: .; CDR3: CAWSVRGGRGYTF
V: TRBV7-9; size: .; CDR3: CSSTGSIGTEAFF
V: TRBV6-5; size: .; CDR3: CASSSSGFYEQYF
V: TRBV5-4; size: .; CDR3: CASSGTGTRIYNEQFF
V: TRBV6-5; size: .; CDR3: CASSSTGRQETQYF
V: TRBV19; size: .; CDR3: CASSIDRDRGYKPQHF
V: TRBV11-2; size: .; CDR3: CASSFGTGANQPQHF